The 19 T cell receptor beta chains below were found in one sample sequenced in a study of OX40 agonist ivuxolimab in advanced cancers. The method was immunoSEQ multiplex PCR; TCRdb's version includes in-frame clones alone and lacks a portion of them. The table shows some 5,100 clones, with around 66% occurring only once. Specimen: CD4+ or CD8+ T cells sorted from blood, collected in a trial of the OX40 agonist ivuxolimab. Source of these receptors: an adult with an advanced solid tumor such as melanoma, head and neck, liver or kidney cancer.

The gene calls are TRBV7-3 and TRBJ2-5; D is ambiguous. The CDR3 extends over 12 amino acids. Germline CDR1 reads SGHTA; CDR2 reads FQGTGA. V was trimmed by 8 bases and J by 4 bases, leaving 11 bases between them. CDR3 nucleotides: TGTGCCAGCGGGGATGGCCCAGAGACCCAGTACTTC. Protein sequence: CASGDGPETQYF.

The chain uses TRBV27 and TRBJ2-1; D gene unclear. The germline CDR1 and CDR2 sequences are MNHEY and SMNVEV (reference sequence). The CDR3 length is 14 residues. The V end lost 7 bases, the J end lost 3 bases, and 13 bases lay between the germline ends. The DNA of the CDR3 is TGTGCCAGCAAGCTCCAAGTTAACTACAATGAGCAGTTCTTC. It encodes CASKLQVNYNEQFF.

The chain carries TRBV7-6 and TRBJ2-5; TRBD2 matches at 7 bases. The V gene end was trimmed by 7 bases and the J gene end by 5 bases; junction bases not matched to a gene: 10. This CDR3 is 14 amino acids long. Germline V CDR1 and CDR2: SGHVS, FNYEAQ. CDR3 coding DNA: TGTGCCAGCAACCCTGGAGGTAGCGGGGAGACCCAGTACTTC. Translation: CASNPGGSGETQYF. The entire variable domain, with the rest obtained from reference TRBV7-6 and TRBJ2-5, is as follows: GAGVSQSPRYKVTKRGQDVALRCDPISGHVSLYWYRQALGQGPEFLTYFNYEAQQDKSGLPNDRFSAERPEGSISTLTIQRTEQRDSAMYRCASNPGGSGETQYFGPGTRLLVL.

This chain links TRBV10-3 with TRBJ2-7; D not certain. The V and J ends lost 7 bases and 2 bases respectively, with 12 bases between them. The CDR3 is 13 amino acids. Germline V CDR1 and CDR2: ENHRY, SYGVKD. The CDR3 loop reads CAITSDDTYEQYF. The DNA for the CDR3 is TGTGCCATCACGTCCGACGATACCTACGAGCAGTACTTC.

This chain uses TRBV27 with TRBJ2-1; maybe TRBD2 (5 bases). The CDR3 is made up of 17 amino acids. The ends were cut back, 4 bases at V and 0 bases at J, with 16 bases in the middle. Germline values: CDR1 MNHEY, CDR2 SMNVEV (reference sequence). CDR3 DNA: TGTGCCAGCAGTTCTGTGGGCCCGGGGAGCTCCTACAATGAGCAGTTCTTC. This translates into CASSSVGPGSSYNEQFF.

This clone occurred a few times. The chain uses TRBV27 and TRBJ2-5, with D uncertain. V was cut by 6 bases and J by 1 base, with 9 bases left in between. The CDR3 is 13 amino acids. CDR1 and CDR2 (germline): MNHEY, SMNVEV (reference sequence). DNA of the CDR3: TGTGCCAGCAGCCGGGTCGTCCAAGAGACCCAGTACTTC. Its translation: CASSRVVQETQYF.

The rearrangement links TRBV10-1 to TRBJ2-1; 9 bases agree with TRBD1. CDR1 is WNHNN and CDR2 is SYGVQD in the germline V gene (reference sequence). Trimming cost V 11 bases and J 5 bases; bases outside gene matches: 7. The CDR3 contains 13 residues. The CDR3 nucleotides read TGCGCCTGCCGGGACAGGGAAAACAATGAGCAGTTCTTC. It codes for CACRDRENNEQFF.

The chain recombines TRBV9 with TRBJ1-2, with D possibly TRBD1 on 5 matching bases. Between the trimmed V and J ends, which lost 3 bases and 8 bases, there was a span of 20 bases. Germline CDR1 SGDLS, CDR2 YYNGEE. The CDR3 loop spans 15 amino acids. The CDR3 region is CASSEGGDTLRGYTF. The DNA of the CDR3 is TGTGCCAGCAGCGAAGGAGGGGATACTTTGCGGGGCTACACCTTC.

The genes are TRBV10-2 and TRBJ2-1; D gene ambiguous. This CDR3 contains 12 residues. Germline V gene lookup returns CDR1 WSHSY and CDR2 SAAADI. Trimming cost V 4 bases and J 7 bases, with 8 bases left between them. The CDR3 region has the DNA TGCGCCAGCAGTGTTGGGTTTAATGAGCAGTTCTTC. This sequence encodes CASSVGFNEQFF.

The rearrangement links TRBV27 to TRBJ1-1; no definite D call. Between the trimmed V and J ends, which lost 0 bases and 4 bases, there was a span of 6 bases. Per the germline V gene, CDR1 is MNHEY and CDR2 is SMNVEV (reference sequence). The CDR3 has 13 amino acids. The CDR3 loop is CASSLSAGTEAFF. The CDR3 nucleotides read TGTGCCAGCAGTTTATCAGCGGGCACTGAAGCTTTCTTT.

The count of this clone is one. The chain couples TRBV18 to TRBJ2-1; 13 bases align to TRBD2. Germline V CDR1 and CDR2: KGHSH, LQKENI. The V segment lost 4 bases and the J segment 10 bases; nucleotides outside the gene matches: 4. The CDR3 covers 14 residues. Here the CDR3 DNA reads TGTGCCAGCTCACGGACTAGCGGGGGTGGAGAGCAGTTCTTC. Its protein is CASSRTSGGGEQFF.

J is TRBJ2-7 and V is TRBV7-6; 9 bases are shared with TRBD1. The V and J ends lost 3 bases and 5 bases, in that order; junction bases with no gene match: 11. Germline assignment: CDR1 SGHVS and CDR2 FNYEAQ. The CDR3 sequence is 16 residues long. The chain's CDR3 is CASSLPEQGAQNEQYF. The CDR3, as DNA: TGTGCCAGCAGCTTGCCCGAACAGGGGGCGCAAAACGAGCAGTACTTC.

Regarding this clone: The likely explanation is a read error, given a far larger clone one base away. Here the CDR3 reads CASSGWYNLYEQYF. Written as DNA, the CDR3 is TGTGCCAGCAGCGGGTGGTACAACCTCTACGAGCAGTACTTC. The rearrangement links TRBV5-6 to TRBJ2-7; no definite D call. CDR3 size: 14 residues. V was cut by 4 bases and J by 3 bases, with 14 bases left in between. CDR1 is SGHDT and CDR2 is YYEEEE in the germline V gene.

The V gene is TRBV5-1, the J gene TRBJ1-2; D call uncertain. The CDR3 spans 16 residues. Germline V CDR1 and CDR2: SGHRS, YFSETQ. V was trimmed by 4 bases and J by 4 bases, leaving 20 bases between them. The CDR3 loop reads CASSDEGRGSGYGYTF. CDR3 in DNA: TGCGCCAGCAGCGACGAGGGTCGCGGCTCCGGCTATGGCTACACCTTC. Full variable domain (outside the CDR3, taken from reference TRBV5-1 and TRBJ1-2): KAGVTQTPRYLIKTRGQQVTLSCSPISGHRSVSWYQQTPGQGLQFLFEYFSETQRNKGNFPGRFSGRQFSNSRSEMNVSTLELGDSALYLCASSDEGRGSGYGYTFGSGTRLTVV.

V usage is TRBV5-1 and J usage is TRBJ1-1, with no clear D. This CDR3 region has 15 residues. CDR1 SGHRS and CDR2 YFSETQ come from the germline V gene. The V gene lost 1 base and the J gene lost 1 base, with 11 bases spanning the gap. The CDR3 loop is CASSLSFQWNTEAFF. For the CDR3, the DNA is TGCGCCAGCAGCTTGAGTTTTCAATGGAACACTGAAGCTTTCTTT.

V is TRBV7-9 and J is TRBJ2-2; the match to TRBD2 covers 10 bases. Germline assignment: CDR1 SEHNR and CDR2 FQNEAQ (reference sequence). This CDR3 is built from 16 residues. V dropped 7 bases and J dropped 6; count of bases not matched to a gene: 11. This CDR3 reads CASTLPGLARPGELFF. The DNA for the CDR3 is TGTGCCAGCACCCTTCCGGGACTAGCGAGACCCGGGGAGCTGTTTTTT. Using reference TRBV7-9 and TRBJ2-2 for the parts outside the CDR3, the full variable domain is DTGVSQNPRHKITKRGQNVTFRCDPISEHNRLYWYRQTLGQGPEFLTYFQNEAQLEKSRLLSDRFSAERPKGSFSTLEIQRTEQGDSAMYLCASTLPGLARPGELFFGEGSRLTVL.

The chain couples TRBV15 to TRBJ1-4; 10 nucleotides line up with TRBD1. Trimming cost V 4 bases and J 7 bases; bases outside gene matches: 3. The CDR3 spans 14 residues. Germline CDR1 is LNHNV and CDR2 is YYDKDF (reference sequence). CDR3 loop: CATSTTGGSEKLFF. DNA for the CDR3: TGTGCCACCAGCACGACAGGGGGCAGTGAAAAACTGTTTTTT.

The V and J genes are TRBV6-5 and TRBJ1-1; D unresolved. The CDR3 length is 14 residues. V gave up 3 bases and J gave up 0 bases, with 8 bases separating them. CDR1 and CDR2 from the germline V gene are MNHEY and SVGAGI. The CDR3 region is CASSYSGMNTEAFF. The CDR3 DNA is TGTGCCAGCAGTTATTCGGGGATGAACACTGAAGCTTTCTTT.

The gene calls are TRBV9 and TRBJ2-7; TRBD2 matches 12 bases. The CDR3 sequence is 15 residues long. Germline values: CDR1 SGDLS, CDR2 YYNGEE. Trimming took 3 bases from V and 4 from J; bases not matched to a gene: 5. CDR3 residues: CASSATSGGSYEQYF. CDR3 DNA: TGTGCCAGCAGCGCGACTAGCGGGGGATCATACGAGCAGTACTTC.